This TCR beta chain stems from a study of regulatory T cells in long-lasting Graves disease. The overall study: For a period under 3 months, newly diagnosed Graves' patients had taken antithyroid drugs.

The CDR3 has 11 residues. From germline, CDR1 is SQVTM and CDR2 ANQGSEA. Trimming cost V 7 bases and J 1 base, with 7 bases left between them. This clonotype occurred a few times. As to time point: newly diagnosed GD, antithyroid drugs for less than 3 months. Extracted PBMC RNA gave rise to the TCR library. Approximately 8.3 milliliters of peripheral blood went into EDTA tubes. Building of the TCR beta libraries involved iRepertoire HTBI primers and Arm-PCR of CDR3 regions. TCRdb processed the multiplex PCR reads anew with MiXCR; each CDR3 protein has one entry. The table includes approximately 350,000 distinct CDR3 sequences, around 15% detected once. The sample was also reused in another study, on T cells in Graves' hyperthyroidism and ophthalmopathy. That source notes: An absence of ophthalmopathy progression within 18 months meant stable Graves' hyperthyroidism. Among the patients, aged 18 to 65, hyperthyroidism was newly diagnosed and had lasted under 2 months.

The starting material was peripheral blood mononuclear cells (PBMCs), obtained at new diagnosis, from a patient treated with antithyroid drugs. The chain recombines TRBV29-1 with TRBJ1-1; TRBD1 is a possible D gene (6 bases). This TCR came from a woman between 18 and 29 years old with Graves disease. This chain's CDR3 is CSEDRNTEAFF. CDR3 in DNA: TGCAGCGAGGACAGGAACACTGAAGCTTTCTTT.